This record concerns one TCR beta chain sequence. The antigen is unknown. This sample stems from a study of blood T cells in healthy people across ages. The use of a sample-barcoded 5' primer and a J-beta primer mix characterized a second PCR of roughly 6 to 12 cycles. TCRdb reprocessed the 5' RACE reads via MiXCR and lists one record per CDR3 protein. Counted here are 1.5 million to 2 million distinct CDR3 sequences, about 28% occurring once; the ten biggest clones make up roughly 8.2%. CDR3 length equals 14 residues. Trimming took 7 bases from V and 0 from J, leaving 12 bases between them. The germline V gene has CDR1 MNHEY and CDR2 SVGEGT. Regarding the study as a whole: Naive and antigen-experienced cells could not be conclusively compared, given unsorted PBMCs. Researchers judged that diversity estimates from one million T cells fell short of true values.

Isolation yielded PBMCs, at least 6 million per sample, in every case. Extracted total RNA amounted to at least 6 micrograms for each sample. The chain has TRBV6-2 or TRBV6-3 and TRBJ1-2; D not certain. The sample consisted of blood. The TCR sequence derives from a woman under 40 in good health. DNA for the CDR3: TGTGCCAGCACTCGGAGTTTATCTAACTATGGCTACACCTTC. This encodes CASTRSLSNYGYTF.